These T cell receptor beta chains were read from a single sample in a study of blood T cell repertoires in COVID-19. Method: immunoSEQ multiplex PCR; TCRdb's copy keeps in-frame clones and lacks some. The table has around 60,000 clones, approximately 81% seen once; the top ten hold 15% to 20%. Material for sequencing was peripheral blood. The receptor set was obtained from a man aged 55 to 70 with COVID-19, enrolled during active disease. CDR3s include the opening cysteine and the closing phenylalanine or tryptophan.

J: TRBJ2-3
V: TRBV14
CDR3: CASRSSVSTDTQYF

J: TRBJ2-3
V: TRBV5-1
CDR3: CASSPPGNTDTQYF

J: TRBJ1-6
V: TRBV15
CDR3: CATSRSTTGGGSPLHF

J: TRBJ1-6
V: TRBV18
CDR3: CASSQDSNSPLHF

J: TRBJ1-6
V: TRBV5-1
CDR3: CASSTQGQMNNSPLHF

J: TRBJ2-2
V: TRBV19
CDR3: CASTFREVSTGELFF

J: TRBJ1-4
V: TRBV29-1
CDR3: CSVVGDRSNEKLFF

J: TRBJ2-2
V: TRBV14
CDR3: CASSPDWSWGTGELFF

J: TRBJ2-7
V: TRBV6-5
CDR3: CASSYSPRDTYEQYF

J: TRBJ1-2
V: TRBV18
CDR3: CASSPNRLGYGYTF

J: TRBJ1-6
V: TRBV11-1
CDR3: CASSRAGNNSPLHF

J: TRBJ2-1
V: TRBV6-5
CDR3: CASSSSGQGRNEQFF